The source of this T cell receptor beta chain is a study of T cell responses to AZD1222 COVID-19 vaccine (dated by TCRdb to about 2021). Describing the broader study: TCR sequencing was performed for 230 to 250 trial participants, of whom about 200 were given two doses of AZD1222 and around 26 were given two doses of MenACWY control vaccine. Trial participants were enrolled into age subgroups of 18-55, 56-69 and 70-plus years, which contained 148, 28 and 57 TCR-sequenced participants, respectively.

This specimen's time point label, interpreted: about 28 days (+/-7) after the second vaccine dose. Because spike-specific TCR depth and breadth did not differ between the two schedules, AZD1222 recipients who got a second dose at roughly 4 weeks were pooled with those who got a second dose at roughly 12 weeks. Vaccinee samples came from UK trials COV001 and COV002, including a single-blind randomized controlled phase 2/3 trial of AZD1222 (ChAdOx1 nCoV-19) in healthy adults. For TCRbeta chain sequencing, PBMC samples were collected from trial participants at day 0 and at day 28 after the second dose. The CDR3 regions of human TCRbeta chains were analyzed by immunosequencing. Under the source paper's analysis protocol: TCRs in the repertoires were compared against a reference library of SARS-CoV-2-specific TCRs that had been generated with the MIRA antigen-specificity platform. Breadth meant the fraction of unique TCRs that were SARS-CoV-2-associated, whereas depth meant the fraction of total T cells that were SARS-CoV-2-associated. Using the MIRA data, every spike-specific TCR was mapped to the spike region that the TCR reacted to and assigned to either a CD4 or a CD8 class. Log10-transformed breadth and depth values were compared by one-way ANOVA with Sidak's multiple comparisons tests. What TCRdb holds here is the immuneACCESS table cut down to in-frame rearrangements. Part of the clones is not present; checked against another copy, under half of the missing clones reflect an unresolved V gene, and the others are unexplained. That table furnishes V, J and clone size, whereas the DNA furnished D and trimming. This sample comprises roughly 110,000 clones, 87% of them detected only once. The ten largest clones add up to about 5% of the sample.

Notes on this clone: It has no known antigen specificity. It has no much larger one-base neighbor in the sample; base qualities were not kept.

The CDR3 has 15 amino acids, counting the end cysteine and phenylalanine. This entry keeps only the CDR3 DNA: 45 bases, framed from base 1. Looking up the germline V gene yields CDR1 SGHTA and CDR2 FQGNSA. Compared with germline, V lacks 7 bases and J lacks 2 bases; bases without a gene match: 9. Results the study describes overall, beyond this receptor: In the small 56-69-year group, the increase in depth fell short of significance, most likely because of low power. Conclusions about previously exposed vaccinees are limited, since just six or seven AZD1222 recipients were seropositive for SARS-CoV-2 at baseline. Most participants were white British and females outnumbered males, and the authors suggested that clonal diversity may have been underestimated. After two AZD1222 doses, spike-specific TCR breadth and depth were significantly higher than at day 0 and than in MenACWY recipients. Because no day 14 peak-response samples were available, the repertoires could be characterized only after the peak T cell response. The whole spike protein was spanned by vaccine-associated CD4 TCRs, and dominant responses were seen in regions 160-218 and 743-854. Reportedly, close to half of the unique spike-specific TCRs recognized epitopes lying outside the regions that are mutated in the B.1.351 and B.1.1.7 variants.

Sequences were derived from peripheral blood, sampled 28 days after the second AZD1222 dose. The chain employs TRBV7-2 and TRBJ2-3; TRBD2 matches 7 bases in the middle. The sequence derives from an adult who received the AZD1222 COVID-19 vaccine. The DNA is as follows: TGTGCCAGCACCTCAGCGGGGAGCTCCACAGATACGCAGTATTTT. Its protein product is CASTSAGSSTDTQYF.